Presented here are 8 T cell receptor beta chains from one specimen sequenced in a study of T cell responses to AZD1222 COVID-19 vaccine. Assay: immunoSEQ multiplex PCR; the TCRdb copy retains only in-frame clones and omits some. Of roughly 150,000 clones in the sample, 88% were seen once. The sample consisted of peripheral blood, taken on day 0 of AZD1222 vaccination. These receptors all stem from an adult in good health.

The CDR3 DNA is TGCGCCAGCAGCTTGGCCTTAGCTTCCGGAGATACGCAGTATTTT. It specifies CASSLALASGDTQYF. The genes are TRBV5-1 and TRBJ2-3; D not resolved. CDR1 and CDR2 (germline): SGHRS, YFSETQ. The germline V and J ends were trimmed by 0 bases and 5 bases, with 13 bases remaining between them. The CDR3 loop spans 15 amino acids.

V and J are TRBV9 and TRBJ2-3; 10 bases fit TRBD1. The length of the CDR3 is 16 residues. The germline gives CDR1 SGDLS, CDR2 YYNGEE. With V trimmed by 3 bases and J by 2 bases, 6 bases remained unmatched. The CDR3 DNA reads as TGTGCCAGCAGCGAAACCGGGACAGGGGTCACAGATACGCAGTATTTT. Residues: CASSETGTGVTDTQYF.

The chain is built from TRBV28 and TRBJ2-1; 7 bases fit TRBD2. The V and J ends lost 1 base and 15 bases, in that order; junction bases with no gene match: 6. The V gene's germline CDR1 is MDHEN and CDR2 SYDVKM. This CDR3 contains 12 residues. Here the CDR3 reads CASSLLAGRGFF. The CDR3 DNA sequence: TGTGCCAGCAGTTTATTAGCTGGGAGGGGGTTCTTC.

This clone ranks as hyperexpanded. The rearrangement links TRBV7-9 to TRBJ1-5, with D unclear. The CDR3 extends over 13 amino acids. Trimming took off 3 bases at V and 7 bases at J, with 10 bases between the two ends. Germline loops: CDR1 SEHNR, CDR2 FQNEAQ (reference sequence). Here the CDR3 reads CASSFSAKQPQHF. CDR3 coding DNA: TGTGCCAGCAGCTTTTCTGCCAAACAGCCCCAGCATTTT.

V usage is TRBV28 and J usage is TRBJ1-2; D possibly corresponds to TRBD1 (5 bases). The CDR3 totals 14 residues. Germline V lookup: CDR1 MDHEN, CDR2 SYDVKM. V was pared by 6 bases and J by 4 bases, with 15 bases between. This CDR3 reads CASSPGGSSYGYTF. CDR3 in DNA: TGTGCCAGCAGCCCGGGGGGGTCTAGCTATGGCTACACCTTC.

The chain has TRBV6-1 and TRBJ1-1; a weak D match, TRBD1 (6 bases). Between the trimmed V and J ends, which lost 2 bases and 0 bases, there was a span of 10 bases. The CDR3 sequence is 15 residues long. The V gene's germline CDR1 is MNHNS and CDR2 SASEGT. The CDR3 DNA reads as TGTGCCAGCAGTGAATTGGACAGAATGAACACTGAAGCTTTCTTT. Translation: CASSELDRMNTEAFF.

The V gene is TRBV7-2, the J gene TRBJ2-3, with D possibly matching TRBD2 (5 bases). This CDR3 contains 14 residues. V was cut by 2 bases and J by 5 bases, with 11 bases left in between. Germline V gene data show CDR1 as SGHTA and CDR2 as FQGNSA. DNA of the CDR3: TGTGCCAGCAGCTTAAGGACTTCGAAAGATACGCAGTATTTT. This translates into CASSLRTSKDTQYF.

This chain joins TRBV5-1 and TRBJ2-1, with 8 bases lining up with TRBD1. Looked up from germline, CDR1 is SGHRS and CDR2 is YFSETQ. J was trimmed by 10 bases and V by 0 bases; bases with no gene match: 9. The CDR3 runs to 15 residues. The CDR3 region is CASSLGTRGRTEQFF. As DNA, the CDR3 is TGCGCCAGCAGCTTGGGGACCAGGGGGCGTACGGAGCAGTTCTTC. The entire variable domain, with the rest obtained from reference TRBV5-1 and TRBJ2-1, is as follows: KAGVTQTPRYLIKTRGQQVTLSCSPISGHRSVSWYQQTPGQGLQFLFEYFSETQRNKGNFPGRFSGRQFSNSRSEMNVSTLELGDSALYLCASSLGTRGRTEQFFGPGTRLTVL.